One sample yielded the 6 T cell receptor beta chains listed below, sequenced in a study of OX40 agonist ivuxolimab in advanced cancers. Only in-frame clones appear in the TCRdb table, and some are missing; sequencing was by immunoSEQ multiplex PCR. The data show about 70,000 clones, around 90% seen once. This specimen consisted of CD4+ or CD8+ T cells sorted from blood, obtained in a trial of the OX40 agonist ivuxolimab. Receptors originate from an adult with an advanced solid tumor such as melanoma, head and neck, liver or kidney cancer.

This chain connects TRBV18 to TRBJ2-6, with 8 bases that match TRBD1. The germline V gene has CDR1 KGHSH and CDR2 LQKENI. CDR3 length: 18 residues. Trimming at V came to 1 base and at J to 1 base, leaving 6 bases not matched to a gene. CDR3: CASSPRDRSRSGANVLTF. The CDR3 region has the DNA TGTGCCAGCTCACCACGGGACAGGTCCCGTTCTGGGGCCAACGTCCTGACTTTC. Full variable domain (missing parts from reference TRBV18 and TRBJ2-6): NAGVMQNPRHLVRRRGQEARLRCSPMKGHSHVYWYRQLPEEGLKFMVYLQKENIIDESGMPKERFSAEFPKEGPSILRIQQVVRGDSAAYFCASSPRDRSRSGANVLTFGAGSRLTVL.

The chain combines TRBV5-1 with TRBJ2-1, with 7 bases aligning to TRBD2. Germline CDR1 is SGHRS and CDR2 is YFSETQ. This CDR3 is 18 amino acids long. V shed 3 bases, J shed 4 bases, and the junction held 16 bases outside the gene matches. The DNA of the CDR3 is TGCGCCAGCAGCTGGATGGTAGGACGAGCGGGACCTTACAATGAGCAGTTCTTC. This translates into CASSWMVGRAGPYNEQFF.

This chain connects TRBV4-2 to TRBJ2-7; 7 nucleotides line up with TRBD1. After removal of 0 bases from V and 12 bases from J, the junction contained 8 bases not matched to a gene. The CDR3 consists of 13 residues. The germline gives CDR1 LGHNA, CDR2 YNFKEQ. The CDR3, as DNA: TGTGCCAGCAGCCAAGAGATCCGGGACAGCCCGTACTTC. Its translation is CASSQEIRDSPYF.

This chain connects TRBV28 to TRBJ2-7, with a possible D match to TRBD2 (6 bases). Trimming shortened V by 6 bases and J by 3 bases, and 18 bases separated the two germline ends. CDR1 and CDR2 from the germline V gene are MDHEN and SYDVKM. The CDR3 extends over 15 amino acids. For the CDR3, the DNA is TGTGCCAGCAGCTGGCGCGGGGAACTTGTCTACGAGCAGTACTTC. Translated, it gives CASSWRGELVYEQYF.

There are a few counts of this clone. The gene calls are TRBV7-2 and TRBJ2-5; 7 bases agree with TRBD2. V shed 5 bases, J shed 2 bases, and the junction held 5 bases outside the gene matches. The CDR3 is 14 amino acids. Germline assignment: CDR1 SGHTA and CDR2 FQGNSA. DNA for the CDR3: TGTGCCAGCAGCCTAGGGACTATACAAGAGACCCAGTACTTC. Protein product: CASSLGTIQETQYF.

The V call is TRBV11-2, the J call TRBJ2-5; maybe TRBD2 (5 bases). Germline assignment: CDR1 SGHAT and CDR2 FQNNGV. CDR3 size: 13 residues. Trimming pared 5 bases from V and 4 bases from J, leaving 11 bases between. The CDR3 DNA is TGTGCCAGCAGCCGGGATTATCGAGAGACCCAGTACTTC. Its translation: CASSRDYRETQYF.